The 8 T cell receptor beta chains listed next were all sequenced from one sample in a study of cytomegalovirus exposure and HLA in healthy donors. Vbeta (60) and Jbeta (13) primers were used in the PCR. The repertoire was sequenced with immunoSEQ multiplex PCR; TCRdb's copy has only in-frame clones and lacks some. Here the sample spans 200,000 or so clones, 82% being singletons. Sequencing was performed on PBMCs. These receptors all stem from a woman aged 45-59 years in good health and CMV-seropositive.

The chain couples TRBV5-1 to TRBJ1-1, with D perhaps matching TRBD1 (6 bases). Trimming took off 0 bases at V and 3 bases at J, with 15 bases between the two ends. Germline CDR1 is SGHRS and CDR2 is YFSETQ. CDR3 length equals 16 residues. The CDR3 loop reads CASSLAPGGRHTEAFF. CDR3 nucleotides: TGCGCCAGCAGCTTGGCCCCGGGGGGCCGCCACACTGAAGCTTTCTTT.

This clone has a handful of counts. The chain uses TRBV10-1 and TRBJ2-1, with TRBD2 matching over 7 bases. This CDR3 comprises 15 residues. The ends lost 3 bases at V and 5 bases at J; junction bases unmatched: 7. CDR1 WNHNN and CDR2 SYGVQD come from the germline V gene (reference sequence). The CDR3 DNA reads TGCGCCAGCAGTGAAATGGCTAGCGGACACAATGAGCAGTTCTTC. This encodes CASSEMASGHNEQFF.

The rearrangement joins TRBV19 to TRBJ2-7, with TRBD1 matching over 8 bases. The CDR3 is 12 amino acids. Germline CDR1 is LNHDA and CDR2 is SQIVND (reference sequence). V lost 7 bases and J lost 4; bases outside the gene matches: 3. CDR3 coding DNA: TGTGCCAGTACGGACAGGGATTACGAGCAGTACTTC. Protein: CASTDRDYEQYF.

For this clone: A far larger clone differs by one base, so this is likely a read error. The same CDR3 also results from other DNA sequences found in this sample. V is TRBV6-5 and J is TRBJ1-5; no firm D call. The CDR3 covers 13 residues. In germline, CDR1 is MNHEY, CDR2 SVGAGI. The chain's CDR3 is CASKSALNQPQHF. The CDR3 coding sequence is TGTGCCAGCAAATCGGCACTAAATCAGCCCCAACATTTT.

The V and J genes are TRBV2 and TRBJ2-7; 7 bases match TRBD1. CDR1 is SNHLY and CDR2 is FYNNEI in the germline V gene. This CDR3 spans 16 amino acids. The trim removed 7 bases at V and 5 bases at J, leaving 17 bases unmatched. The CDR3 DNA is TGTGCCAGCACCACCATGGGGACAGTTACTATTAACGAGCAGTACTTC. Amino acids: CASTTMGTVTINEQYF.

V and J are TRBV6-5 and TRBJ2-5; D is uncertain. The CDR3 covers 12 residues. CDR1 is MNHEY and CDR2 is SVGAGI in the germline V gene. Trimming removed 5 bases at V and 5 bases at J, with 9 bases between. The CDR3 spells CASSSPEETQYF. In DNA, the CDR3 is TGTGCCAGCAGTAGCCCTGAGGAGACCCAGTACTTC.

The chain carries TRBV13 and TRBJ2-1; TRBD2 matches at 13 bases. Germline CDR1 is PRHDT and CDR2 is FYEKMQ (reference sequence). The CDR3 totals 17 residues. V was clipped by 4 bases and J by 2 bases; unmatched bases: 5. This CDR3 is CASSYGLAGVTYNEQFF. The CDR3 region has the DNA TGTGCCAGCAGCTATGGACTAGCGGGAGTAACCTACAATGAGCAGTTCTTC.

The chain combines TRBV5-1 with TRBJ1-3; D is possibly TRBD1 (5 bases). CDR1 SGHRS and CDR2 YFSETQ come from the germline V gene. The CDR3 extends over 15 amino acids. V was clipped by 4 bases and J by 3 bases, with 14 bases between them. The CDR3 region has the DNA TGCGCCAGCAGCCGGGACCGGGGGAATGGAAACACCATATATTTT. Its translation is CASSRDRGNGNTIYF.